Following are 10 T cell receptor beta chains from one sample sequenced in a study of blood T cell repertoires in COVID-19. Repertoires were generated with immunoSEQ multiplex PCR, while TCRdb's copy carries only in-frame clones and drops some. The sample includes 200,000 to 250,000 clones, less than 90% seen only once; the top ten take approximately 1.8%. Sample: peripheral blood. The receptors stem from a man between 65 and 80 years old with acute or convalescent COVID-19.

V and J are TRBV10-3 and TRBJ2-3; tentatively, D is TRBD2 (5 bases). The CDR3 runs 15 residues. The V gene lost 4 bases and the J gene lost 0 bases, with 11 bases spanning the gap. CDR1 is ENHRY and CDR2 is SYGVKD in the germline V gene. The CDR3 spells CAISGGLSSTDTQYF. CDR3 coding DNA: TGTGCCATCAGTGGTGGACTTTCTAGCACAGATACGCAGTATTTT.

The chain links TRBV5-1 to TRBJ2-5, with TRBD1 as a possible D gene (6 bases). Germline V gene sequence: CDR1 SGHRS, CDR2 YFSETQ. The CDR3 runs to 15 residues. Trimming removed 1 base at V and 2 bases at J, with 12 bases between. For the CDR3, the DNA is TGCGCCAGCAGCTTGATGGGTCAGGGGCAAGAGACCCAGTACTTC. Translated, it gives CASSLMGQGQETQYF. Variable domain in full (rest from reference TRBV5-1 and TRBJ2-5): KAGVTQTPRYLIKTRGQQVTLSCSPISGHRSVSWYQQTPGQGLQFLFEYFSETQRNKGNFPGRFSGRQFSNSRSEMNVSTLELGDSALYLCASSLMGQGQETQYFGPGTRLLVL.

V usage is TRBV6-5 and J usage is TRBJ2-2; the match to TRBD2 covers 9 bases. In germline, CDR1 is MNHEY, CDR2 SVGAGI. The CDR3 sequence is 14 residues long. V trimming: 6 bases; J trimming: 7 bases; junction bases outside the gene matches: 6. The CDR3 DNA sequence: TGTGCCAGCAGGCGGGTTAGCGGGAGCGGGGAGCTGTTTTTT. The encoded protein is CASRRVSGSGELFF.

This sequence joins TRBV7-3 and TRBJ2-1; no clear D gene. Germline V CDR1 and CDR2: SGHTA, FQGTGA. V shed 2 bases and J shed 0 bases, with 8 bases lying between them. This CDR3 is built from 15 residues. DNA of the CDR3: TGTGCCAGCAGCTTACACTGGGCCTCCTACAATGAGCAGTTCTTC. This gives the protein CASSLHWASYNEQFF.

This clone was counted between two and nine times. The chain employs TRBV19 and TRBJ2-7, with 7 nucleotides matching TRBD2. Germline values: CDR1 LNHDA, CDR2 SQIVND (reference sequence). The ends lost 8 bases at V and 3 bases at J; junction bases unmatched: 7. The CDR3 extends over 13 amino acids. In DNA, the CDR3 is TGTGCCAGTTCCAGGACTAGAGGCTACGAGCAGTACTTC. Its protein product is CASSRTRGYEQYF.

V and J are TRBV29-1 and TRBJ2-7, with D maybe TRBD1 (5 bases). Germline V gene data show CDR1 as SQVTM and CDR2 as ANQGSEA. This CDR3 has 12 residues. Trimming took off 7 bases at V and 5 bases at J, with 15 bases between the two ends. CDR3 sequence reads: CSGGAGIHEQYF. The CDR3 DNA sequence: TGCAGCGGAGGAGCAGGGATCCACGAGCAGTACTTC.

The CDR3 bases are TGTGCCAGTACCAACGACAGGGGGGTCACTGAAGCTTTCTTT. Protein: CASTNDRGVTEAFF. The V and J genes are TRBV19 and TRBJ1-1; 9 bases line up with TRBD1. The V gene end was trimmed by 7 bases and the J gene end by 4 bases; junction bases not matched to a gene: 7. This CDR3 region has 14 residues. CDR1 and CDR2 from the germline V gene are LNHDA and SQIVND (reference sequence).

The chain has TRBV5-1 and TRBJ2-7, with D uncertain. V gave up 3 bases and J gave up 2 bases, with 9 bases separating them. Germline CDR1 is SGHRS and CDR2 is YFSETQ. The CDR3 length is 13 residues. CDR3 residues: CASSYGSTYEQYF. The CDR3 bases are TGCGCCAGCAGCTATGGCAGTACCTACGAGCAGTACTTC. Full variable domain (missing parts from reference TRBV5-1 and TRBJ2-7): KAGVTQTPRYLIKTRGQQVTLSCSPISGHRSVSWYQQTPGQGLQFLFEYFSETQRNKGNFPGRFSGRQFSNSRSEMNVSTLELGDSALYLCASSYGSTYEQYFGPGTRLTVT.

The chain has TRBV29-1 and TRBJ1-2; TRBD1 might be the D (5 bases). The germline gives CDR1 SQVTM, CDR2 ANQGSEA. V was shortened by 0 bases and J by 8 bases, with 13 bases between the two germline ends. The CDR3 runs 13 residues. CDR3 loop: CSVEDSGPGGYTF. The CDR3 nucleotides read TGCAGCGTTGAAGATTCAGGGCCCGGAGGCTACACCTTC.

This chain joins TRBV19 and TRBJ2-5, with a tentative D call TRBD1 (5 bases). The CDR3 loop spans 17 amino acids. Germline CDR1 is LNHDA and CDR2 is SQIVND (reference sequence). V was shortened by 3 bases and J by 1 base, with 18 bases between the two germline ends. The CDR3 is CASSIGVGSGPQETQYF. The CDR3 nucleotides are TGTGCCAGTAGTATTGGAGTTGGGTCAGGGCCCCAAGAGACCCAGTACTTC.